This T cell receptor (beta chain) stems from a study of PD-L1 blockade in urothelial cancer. Here immunoSEQ multiplex PCR was the method, and the copy in TCRdb shows in-frame clones only, minus some. This table has 75,000 to 95,000 clones, 91% appearing once. V lost 0 bases to trimming and J lost 6 bases, with 13 bases between them. The length of the CDR3 is 15 residues. CDR1 SGHRS and CDR2 YFSETQ come from the germline V gene. As for time point: peripheral blood 6 weeks after treatment start. Disease in patients was locally advanced or metastatic urothelial carcinoma. The TCR sequence derives from a woman aged 80 or over with urothelial cancer. Source: PBMCs, taken around atezolizumab (anti-PD-L1) treatment. The genes are TRBV5-1 and TRBJ2-1, with D perhaps matching TRBD1 (6 bases). For the CDR3, the DNA is TGCGCCAGCAGCTTGGTTTCAGGGGTCCGCAATGAGCAGTTCTTC. Its protein product is CASSLVSGVRNEQFF.